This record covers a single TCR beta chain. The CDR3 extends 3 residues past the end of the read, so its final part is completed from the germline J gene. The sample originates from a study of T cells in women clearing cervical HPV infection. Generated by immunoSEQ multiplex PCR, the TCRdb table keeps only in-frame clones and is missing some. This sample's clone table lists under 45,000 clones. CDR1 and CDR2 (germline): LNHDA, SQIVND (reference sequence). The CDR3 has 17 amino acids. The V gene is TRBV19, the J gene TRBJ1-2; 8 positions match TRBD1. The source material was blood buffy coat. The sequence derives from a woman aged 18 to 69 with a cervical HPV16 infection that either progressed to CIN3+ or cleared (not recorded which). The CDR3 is CASSTFGDRPFYNDYTF. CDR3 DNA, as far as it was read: TGTGCCAGTAGCACATTCGGGGACAGGCCCTTCTACAATGAC.